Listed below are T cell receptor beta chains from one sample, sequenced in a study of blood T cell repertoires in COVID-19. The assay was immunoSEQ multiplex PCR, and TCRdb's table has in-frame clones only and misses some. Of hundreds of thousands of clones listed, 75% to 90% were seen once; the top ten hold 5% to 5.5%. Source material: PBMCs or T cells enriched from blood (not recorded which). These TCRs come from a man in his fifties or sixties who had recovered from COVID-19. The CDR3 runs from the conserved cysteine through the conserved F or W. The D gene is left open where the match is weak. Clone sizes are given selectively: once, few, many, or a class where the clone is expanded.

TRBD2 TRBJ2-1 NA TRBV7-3 CASSLSGTSGKQFF TGTGCCAGCAGCTTATCAGGGACTAGCGGTAAGCAGTTCTTC
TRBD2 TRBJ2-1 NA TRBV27 CASSFLTSGRALFGFF TGTGCCAGCAGTTTCCTTACTAGCGGGAGGGCGCTCTTTGGGTTCTTC
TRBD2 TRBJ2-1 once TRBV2 CASGTSGHNEQFF TGTGCCAGCGGGACTAGCGGCCACAATGAGCAGTTCTTC
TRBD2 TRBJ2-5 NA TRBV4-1 CASSPTWGGDQETQYF TGCGCCAGCAGCCCCACGTGGGGAGGGGACCAAGAGACCCAGTACTTC
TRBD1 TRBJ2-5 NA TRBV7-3 CASSPPGQGTETQYF TGTGCCAGCAGCCCTCCGGGACAGGGGACAGAGACCCAGTACTTC
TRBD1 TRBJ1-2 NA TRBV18 CASSAGTGSSTNYGYTF TGTGCCAGCTCTGCCGGGACAGGGAGTTCGACGAACTATGGCTACACCTTC
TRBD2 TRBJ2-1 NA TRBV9 CASSVATPAGGSYSYNEQFF TGTGCCAGCAGCGTAGCTACGCCAGCGGGAGGGTCCTACTCCTACAATGAGCAGTTCTTC
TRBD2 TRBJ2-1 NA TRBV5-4 CASSPLSGRALGEQFF TGTGCCAGCAGCCCACTGAGCGGGAGGGCCCTCGGGGAGCAGTTCTTC
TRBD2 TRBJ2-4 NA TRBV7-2 CASSSVGLAGVGKNIQYF TGTGCCAGCAGCTCTGTAGGGCTAGCGGGAGTCGGCAAAAACATTCAGTACTTC
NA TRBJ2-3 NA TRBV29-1 CSGGAFGATDTQYF TGCAGCGGTGGGGCATTTGGAGCCACAGATACGCAGTATTTT
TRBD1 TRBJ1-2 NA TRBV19 CASSLPGQDHYGYTF TGTGCCAGTAGTTTACCGGGACAGGACCACTATGGCTACACCTTC
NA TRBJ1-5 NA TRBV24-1 CATSDSGTNQPQHF TGTGCCACCAGTGATTCAGGAACCAATCAGCCCCAGCATTTT
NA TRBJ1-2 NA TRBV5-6 CASSLGTLYGYTF TGTGCCAGCAGCTTGGGTACTTTGTATGGCTACACCTTC
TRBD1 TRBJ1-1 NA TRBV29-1 CSVVDRWGTEAFF TGCAGCGTCGTGGACAGGTGGGGCACTGAAGCTTTCTTT
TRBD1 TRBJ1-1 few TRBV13 CASRRTGGSTEAFF TGTGCCAGCCGTCGCACAGGGGGCTCCACTGAAGCTTTCTTT
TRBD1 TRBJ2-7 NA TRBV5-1 CASSWGTGGDGCDF TGCGCCAGCAGCTGGGGGACAGGGGGCGATGGTTGCGACTTC
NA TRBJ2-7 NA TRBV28 CASSPTRGFTEYEQYF TGTGCCAGCAGTCCAACACGAGGGTTTACGGAGTACGAGCAGTACTTC
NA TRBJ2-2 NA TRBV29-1 CSAEGDTGELFF TGCAGCGCCGAGGGGGACACCGGGGAGCTGTTTTTT
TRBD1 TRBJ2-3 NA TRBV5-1 CASTRQGPDTQYF TGCGCCAGCACGCGACAGGGGCCAGATACGCAGTATTTT
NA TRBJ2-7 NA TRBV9 CASSVGRGGTYEQYF TGTGCCAGCAGCGTAGGAAGGGGCGGGACCTACGAGCAGTACTTC
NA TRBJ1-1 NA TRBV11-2 CASSYRDTTNTEAFF TGTGCCAGCAGTTACCGGGACACCACGAACACTGAAGCTTTCTTT
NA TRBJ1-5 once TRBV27 CASSLWRGYQPQHF TGTGCCAGCAGTTTATGGCGGGGGTATCAGCCCCAGCATTTT
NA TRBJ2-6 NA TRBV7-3 CASSLGTIDSGANVLTF TGTGCCAGCAGCTTGGGGACAATCGACTCTGGGGCCAACGTCCTGACTTTC
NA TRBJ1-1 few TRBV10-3 CAIQDRGNTEAFF TGTGCCATACAAGACCGGGGGAACACTGAAGCTTTCTTT
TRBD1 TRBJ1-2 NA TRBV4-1 CASSPAPGTEYGYTF TGCGCCAGCAGCCCAGCCCCCGGGACAGAGTATGGCTACACCTTC
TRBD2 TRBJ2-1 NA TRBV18 CASSPSAGSYNEQFF TGTGCCAGCTCACCATCAGCGGGGTCCTACAATGAGCAGTTCTTC
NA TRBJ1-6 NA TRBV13 CASRRAGLSSRVSPLHF TGTGCCAGCAGACGGGCCGGACTTTCCTCTCGGGTTTCACCCCTCCACTTT
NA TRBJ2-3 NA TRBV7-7 CASSLGVGYADTQYF TGTGCTAGCAGCTTAGGGGTGGGCTATGCAGATACGCAGTATTTT
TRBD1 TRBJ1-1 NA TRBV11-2 CASSLHAGQGAEAFF TGTGCCAGCAGCTTACACGCCGGACAGGGGGCTGAAGCTTTCTTT
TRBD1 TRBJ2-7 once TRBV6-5 CASSTQTGSGYEQYF TGTGCCAGCAGTACTCAGACAGGGTCAGGCTACGAGCAGTACTTC